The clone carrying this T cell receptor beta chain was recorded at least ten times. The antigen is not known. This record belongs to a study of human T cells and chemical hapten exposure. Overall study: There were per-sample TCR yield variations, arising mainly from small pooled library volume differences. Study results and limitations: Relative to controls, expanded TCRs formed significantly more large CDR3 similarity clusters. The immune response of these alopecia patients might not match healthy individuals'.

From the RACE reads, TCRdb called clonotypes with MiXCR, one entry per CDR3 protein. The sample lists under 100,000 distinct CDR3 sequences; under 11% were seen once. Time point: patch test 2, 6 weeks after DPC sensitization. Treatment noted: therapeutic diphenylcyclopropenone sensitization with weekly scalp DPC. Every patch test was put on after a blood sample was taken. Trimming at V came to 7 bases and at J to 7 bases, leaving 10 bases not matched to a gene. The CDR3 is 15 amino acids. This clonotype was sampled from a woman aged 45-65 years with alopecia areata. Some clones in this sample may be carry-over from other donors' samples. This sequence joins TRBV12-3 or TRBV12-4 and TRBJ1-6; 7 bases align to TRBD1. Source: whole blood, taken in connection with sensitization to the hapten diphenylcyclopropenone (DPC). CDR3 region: CASNLNDRVNSPLHF. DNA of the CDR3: TGTGCCAGCAACCTTAATGACAGGGTGAATTCACCCCTCCACTTT.